Below, 25 T cell receptor beta chains from the same sample are listed, as sequenced in a study of T cells in Graves' hyperthyroidism and ophthalmopathy. The source material, RNA transcripts, was used to amplify TCR beta CDR3 regions. With the HTBI primer set, the TCR CDR3 went through a first round of RT-PCR. TCRdb called the multiplex PCR reads again in MiXCR, with one record for every CDR3 protein. The data contain over 500,000 distinct CDR3 sequences, about 16% of them seen just once; the ten biggest clones take up 25% to 30%. Sequencing used blood. The receptors shown here come from a woman aged 25 to 45 with Graves' ophthalmopathy.

The table lists this clonotype with a few counts. This chain connects TRBV9 to TRBJ2-1, with unresolved D. The germline gives CDR1 SGDLS, CDR2 YYNGEE. The V end lost 0 bases, the J end lost 4 bases, and 14 bases lay between the germline ends. The CDR3 has 16 amino acids. The CDR3 nucleotides are TGTGCCAGCAGCGTAGTATTGGGAACCTCTTACAATGAGCAGTTCTTC. Residues: CASSVVLGTSYNEQFF. Supplemented by reference TRBV9 and TRBJ2-1, the full variable domain reads DSGVTQTPKHLITATGQRVTLRCSPRSGDLSVYWYQQSLDQGLQFLIQYYNGEERAKGNILERFSAQQFPDLHSELNLSSLELGDSALYFCASSVVLGTSYNEQFFGPGTRLTVL.

This clonotype came up a few times. This chain uses TRBV19 with TRBJ2-1; D is unresolved. This CDR3 has 11 residues. The V gene's germline CDR1 is LNHDA and CDR2 SQIVND (reference sequence). Trimming cost V 7 bases and J 10 bases, with 11 bases left between them. CDR3 protein: CASTETGEQFF. The CDR3 coding sequence is TGTGCCAGTACGGAAACCGGGGAGCAGTTCTTC.

The genes are TRBV7-3 and TRBJ2-2, with D possibly being TRBD2 (6 bases). The CDR3 is made up of 14 amino acids. Looked up from germline, CDR1 is SGHTA and CDR2 is FQGTGA. Trimming shortened V by 5 bases and J by 4 bases, and 11 bases separated the two germline ends. This chain's CDR3 is CASSPGLLTGELFF. The DNA of the CDR3 is TGTGCCAGCAGCCCGGGACTGCTCACCGGGGAGCTGTTTTTT.

There are a few counts of this clonotype. The chain is built from TRBV6-1 and TRBJ2-7; 11 nucleotides align to TRBD1. The germline V gene has CDR1 MNHNS and CDR2 SASEGT. J lost 5 bases, V lost 6 bases, and 6 bases had no gene match. This CDR3 is built from 14 residues. Written as DNA, the CDR3 is TGTGCCAGCAGGAGGGACAGGGGGTCGCACGAGCAGTACTTC. Residues: CASRRDRGSHEQYF.

A few counts support this clonotype. This chain links TRBV4-1 with TRBJ1-1; no clear D. This CDR3 is 18 amino acids long. The V end lost 1 base, the J end lost 1 base, and 19 bases lay between the germline ends. CDR1 and CDR2 (germline): MGHRA, YSYEKL. CDR3 residues: CASSQVMGVMGRNTEAFF. The CDR3 DNA sequence: TGCGCCAGCAGCCAAGTTATGGGAGTAATGGGGAGGAACACTGAAGCTTTCTTT.

The chain couples TRBV4-2 to TRBJ2-7; D is unresolved. Trimming pared 0 bases from V and 5 bases from J, leaving 5 bases between. Per the germline V gene, CDR1 is LGHNA and CDR2 is YNFKEQ. The CDR3 loop spans 12 amino acids. The CDR3 loop reads CASSQEDHEQYF. In nucleotides, the CDR3 is TGTGCCAGCAGCCAAGAGGACCACGAGCAGTACTTC.

The V gene is TRBV29-1, the J gene TRBJ1-2; D may be TRBD1 (6 bases). The CDR3 spans 11 residues. V lost 7 bases to trimming and J lost 7 bases, with 13 bases between them. Looked up from germline, CDR1 is SQVTM and CDR2 is ANQGSEA. CDR3 amino acids: CSAGGGSGYTF. The CDR3 DNA sequence: TGCAGCGCTGGAGGGGGAAGTGGCTACACCTTC.

This clonotype showed up many times. The genes are TRBV6-2 or TRBV6-3 and TRBJ2-7, with 11 bases identical to TRBD2. Unmatched junction bases numbered 8, after V lost 4 bases and J lost 3 bases. This CDR3 has 16 residues. CDR1 is MNHEY, CDR2 SVGEGT, per germline. The CDR3 loop is CASSSPGLAAHYEQYF. In DNA, the CDR3 is TGTGCCAGCAGTTCCCCGGGACTAGCGGCACACTACGAGCAGTACTTC.

This clonotype was observed at least ten times. The J gene is TRBJ2-3, the V gene TRBV28, with 14 bases fitting TRBD2. The CDR3 runs to 18 residues. With V trimmed by 3 bases and J by 0 bases, 5 bases remained unmatched. Per the germline V gene, CDR1 is MDHEN and CDR2 is SYDVKM. The CDR3 region has the DNA TGTGCCAGCAGTTTGACTAGCGGGAGGGATGCTAGCACAGATACGCAGTATTTT. Its protein is CASSLTSGRDASTDTQYF.

The rearrangement links TRBV28 to TRBJ1-2; weak D call: TRBD1 (5 bases). V dropped 9 bases and J dropped 8 bases, with 19 bases sitting between them. The length of the CDR3 is 13 residues. CDR1 and CDR2 from the germline V gene are MDHEN and SYDVKM. In DNA, the CDR3 is TGTGCCAGTACCCCGGGGCAAGTCAAAGGCTACACCTTC. This sequence encodes CASTPGQVKGYTF.

This clonotype was picked up many times. The gene calls are TRBV5-1 and TRBJ2-1, with a possible D match to TRBD2 (6 bases). Germline loops: CDR1 SGHRS, CDR2 YFSETQ. The CDR3 totals 13 residues. The V end lost 4 bases, the J end lost 7 bases, and 12 bases lay between the germline ends. CDR3 sequence: CASSAGTRNEQFF. For the CDR3, the DNA is TGCGCCAGCAGCGCCGGGACTCGGAATGAGCAGTTCTTC.

This clonotype was detected only a few times. The chain has TRBV5-1 and TRBJ2-2, with TRBD1 matching 9 bases. The CDR3 totals 16 residues. Germline CDR1 reads SGHRS; CDR2 reads YFSETQ. Trimming cost V 5 bases and J 4 bases; bases outside gene matches: 9. The DNA of the CDR3 is TGCGCCAGCAGACCCGGGACAGGGTATCCCACCGGGGAGCTGTTTTTT. Translated: CASRPGTGYPTGELFF.

This clonotype was seen repeatedly, ten times or more. The chain uses TRBV5-1 and TRBJ1-2; D is unclear. From germline, CDR1 is SGHRS and CDR2 YFSETQ. Trimming left V 4 bases short and J 5 bases short, with 9 bases between. CDR3 length: 12 amino acids. This CDR3 reads CASSPDGYGYTF. DNA for the CDR3: TGCGCCAGCAGCCCCGACGGATATGGCTACACCTTC. Full variable domain (missing parts from reference TRBV5-1 and TRBJ1-2): KAGVTQTPRYLIKTRGQQVTLSCSPISGHRSVSWYQQTPGQGLQFLFEYFSETQRNKGNFPGRFSGRQFSNSRSEMNVSTLELGDSALYLCASSPDGYGYTFGSGTRLTVV.

This clonotype was seen at least ten times. V gene TRBV7-2 combines with J gene TRBJ2-1, with 15 bases that match TRBD2. The CDR3 has 20 amino acids. The germline V gene encodes CDR1 SGHTA and CDR2 FQGNSA. Trimming at V came to 6 bases and at J to 4 bases, leaving 16 bases not matched to a gene. The CDR3 spells CASRRYGLAGGPGFYNEQFF. The CDR3, as DNA: TGTGCCAGCAGACGATATGGACTAGCGGGAGGGCCTGGGTTTTACAATGAGCAGTTCTTC.

V usage is TRBV4-2 and J usage is TRBJ2-3; 10 nucleotides line up with TRBD2. The germline V gene has CDR1 LGHNA and CDR2 YNFKEQ. The CDR3 covers 17 residues. V was pared by 3 bases and J by 5 bases, with 11 bases of the junction left unmatched. Here the CDR3 reads CASSQETSSGSLDTQYF. DNA of the CDR3: TGTGCCAGCAGCCAGGAAACATCTAGCGGGAGTCTAGATACGCAGTATTTT.

The chain carries TRBV15 and TRBJ1-1, with a possible D match to TRBD1 (5 bases). Germline V gene lookup returns CDR1 LNHNV and CDR2 YYDKDF (reference sequence). This CDR3 region has 18 residues. The V end lost 2 bases, the J end lost 4 bases, and 23 bases lay between the germline ends. The CDR3 spells CATSRSKLRGLPPTEAFF. In DNA form, the CDR3 reads TGTGCCACCAGCAGATCAAAGCTCCGGGGCCTACCCCCCACTGAAGCTTTCTTT. Using reference TRBV15 and TRBJ1-1 for the parts outside the CDR3, the full variable domain is DAMVIQNPRYQVTQFGKPVTLSCSQTLNHNVMYWYQQKSSQAPKLLFHYYDKDFNNEADTPDNFQSRRPNTSFCFLDIRSPGLGDTAMYLCATSRSKLRGLPPTEAFFGQGTRLTVV.

The V call is TRBV10-3, the J call TRBJ2-3; 7 bases fit TRBD1. CDR3 length: 18 amino acids. Losses at the gene ends were 3 bases for V and 0 bases for J; bases not matched to a gene: 12. CDR1 and CDR2 (germline): ENHRY, SYGVKD. The CDR3 protein is CAISDLQRQGPSTDTQYF. Here the CDR3 DNA reads TGTGCCATCAGTGACCTACAACGACAGGGTCCTAGCACAGATACGCAGTATTTT.

This clonotype was detected ten times or more. The chain joins TRBV3-1 to TRBJ1-2, with a possible D match to TRBD1 (5 bases). The CDR3 length is 15 residues. V was trimmed by 0 bases and J by 7 bases, leaving 15 bases between them. Germline lookup yields CDR1 LGHDT and CDR2 YNNKEL (reference sequence). For the CDR3, the DNA is TGTGCCAGCAGCCAAGAAGGGGAGGGAGGATCTGGCTACACCTTC. Protein sequence: CASSQEGEGGSGYTF. Variable domain in full (rest from reference TRBV3-1 and TRBJ1-2): DTAVSQTPKYLVTQMGNDKSIKCEQNLGHDTMYWYKQDSKKFLKIMFSYNNKELIINETVPNRFSPKSPDKAHLNLHINSLELGDSAVYFCASSQEGEGGSGYTFGSGTRLTVV.

In its sample, this clonotype was seen a few times. The rearrangement links TRBV10-3 to TRBJ2-7; D might be TRBD1 (7 bases). Germline CDR1 is ENHRY and CDR2 is SYGVKD. The CDR3 runs 16 residues. Trimming left V 4 bases short and J 3 bases short, with 19 bases between. CDR3 loop: CAISGEEGTASYEQYF. DNA of the CDR3: TGTGCCATCAGTGGGGAGGAAGGGACAGCTAGCTACGAGCAGTACTTC.

This chain links TRBV7-3 with TRBJ1-4; maybe TRBD1 (5 bases). The CDR3 consists of 15 residues. V shed 5 bases and J shed 6 bases, with 16 bases lying between them. CDR1 and CDR2 (germline): SGHTA, FQGTGA. CDR3 region: CASSPQGGLDEKLFF. The DNA of the CDR3 is TGTGCCAGCAGCCCTCAGGGAGGGCTGGATGAAAAACTGTTTTTT.

The chain links TRBV2 to TRBJ1-2, with a possible D match to TRBD1 (5 bases). The CDR3 consists of 15 residues. V gave up 3 bases and J gave up 5 bases, with 16 bases separating them. CDR1 SNHLY and CDR2 FYNNEI come from the germline V gene. The CDR3 DNA is TGTGCCAGCAGTGACGGGGCAGGGCAATGGTATGGCTACACCTTC. It is translated as CASSDGAGQWYGYTF.

The chain uses TRBV5-1 and TRBJ1-4; no reliable D call. Looked up from germline, CDR1 is SGHRS and CDR2 is YFSETQ. The CDR3 covers 14 residues. V was trimmed by 0 bases and J by 8 bases, leaving 11 bases between them. The CDR3 DNA reads as TGCGCCAGCAGCTTGGAGCAGTCCGGGGAAAAACTGTTTTTT. This sequence encodes CASSLEQSGEKLFF.

The chain combines TRBV12-5 with TRBJ1-5; weak D call: TRBD1 (6 bases). This CDR3 has 17 residues. The germline gives CDR1 LGHNT, CDR2 FRNRAP. V lost 6 bases and J 3 bases, leaving 21 bases between the germline ends. The DNA of the CDR3 is TGTGCTAGTGGCCCTCAAGGGGGGCCGGGATTCAATCAGCCCCAGCATTTT. Its translation is CASGPQGGPGFNQPQHF.

V and J are TRBV7-2 and TRBJ1-3; D is possibly TRBD1 (5 bases). CDR1 and CDR2 (germline): SGHTA, FQGNSA. CDR3 length equals 19 residues. V shed 5 bases and J shed 0 bases, with 23 bases lying between them. The CDR3 sequence is CASSPTGSWGGGSGNTIYF. In DNA form, the CDR3 reads TGTGCCAGCAGCCCCACAGGATCATGGGGGGGGGGCTCTGGAAACACCATATATTTT.

This clonotype has ten or more counts. The chain combines TRBV5-1 with TRBJ2-1, with a weak D call TRBD2 (6 bases). This CDR3 comprises 14 residues. Germline CDR1 and CDR2: SGHRS and YFSETQ. V was trimmed by 5 bases and J by 8 bases, leaving 17 bases between them. The CDR3 is CASSLEGIIDEQFF. DNA of the CDR3: TGCGCCAGCAGTCTGGAGGGCATTATCGATGAGCAGTTCTTC.